Following are 22 T cell receptor beta chains from one sample sequenced in a study of cytomegalovirus exposure and HLA in healthy donors. Data came from immunoSEQ multiplex PCR; TCRdb stores just in-frame clones and leaves some out. The sample carries around 150,000 clones, more than 70% recorded once. Material: PBMCs. The source is a man aged 18-30 years in good health and CMV-seronegative.

This chain joins TRBV6-5 and TRBJ2-1; D is possibly TRBD2 (6 bases). This CDR3 has 14 residues. Deletions cut 4 bases from V and 2 bases from J, with 9 bases between. Germline CDR1 and CDR2: MNHEY and SVGAGI. The CDR3 bases are TGTGCCAGCAGTTGGAGGGAGGCCTACAATGAGCAGTTCTTC. It codes for CASSWREAYNEQFF.

The V and J genes are TRBV5-1 and TRBJ2-5; D may be TRBD2 (7 bases). Looked up from germline, CDR1 is SGHRS and CDR2 is YFSETQ. The CDR3 totals 16 residues. The V end lost 2 bases, the J end lost 2 bases, and 16 bases lay between the germline ends. CDR3 coding DNA: TGCGCCAGCAGCTTTGTGGGGGGGCGCCCGCAAGAGACCCAGTACTTC. This gives the protein CASSFVGGRPQETQYF.

Only one count was recorded for this clone. The chain uses TRBV10-2 and TRBJ2-3; TRBD2 aligns across 10 bases. V shed 7 bases, J shed 6 bases, and the junction held 7 bases outside the gene matches. This CDR3 region has 14 residues. From germline, CDR1 is WSHSY and CDR2 SAAADI. The CDR3 protein is CASTGSGRTDTQYF. CDR3 coding DNA: TGCGCCAGCACCGGTAGCGGGAGGACCGATACGCAGTATTTT.

The chain is built from TRBV6-5 and TRBJ2-4, with D hard to call. The germline V gene encodes CDR1 MNHEY and CDR2 SVGAGI. The V and J ends lost 2 bases and 0 bases respectively, with 5 bases between them. The CDR3 runs 14 residues. The CDR3 region is CASSYTPAKNIQYF. CDR3 bases: TGTGCCAGCAGTTACACACCAGCCAAAAACATTCAGTACTTC.

The V gene is TRBV4-2, the J gene TRBJ1-4; D is uncertain. Germline values: CDR1 LGHNA, CDR2 YNFKEQ. This CDR3 contains 15 residues. Trimming shortened V by 1 base and J by 7 bases, and 13 bases separated the two germline ends. CDR3 DNA sequence: TGTGCCAGCAGCCAAGGGTGGGCCTCGGTTGAAAAACTGTTTTTT. This codes for CASSQGWASVEKLFF.

This clone was recorded once. The CDR3 region has the DNA TGTGCCAGCAGCTTACGGTATGAGGGCACAGATACGCAGTATTTT. Amino acids: CASSLRYEGTDTQYF. The rearrangement joins TRBV7-9 to TRBJ2-3; no clear D gene. The CDR3 totals 15 residues. V shed 2 bases and J shed 1 base, with 10 bases lying between them. Germline V gene sequence: CDR1 SEHNR, CDR2 FQNEAQ (reference sequence).

V usage is TRBV2 and J usage is TRBJ2-2; no clear D. The CDR3 extends over 18 amino acids. V lost 0 bases, J lost 2 bases, and 16 bases lay in between. Germline-derived CDR1 and CDR2 are SNHLY and FYNNEI. The CDR3 sequence is CASSEAEDIYSNTGELFF. The CDR3, as DNA: TGTGCCAGCAGTGAAGCGGAAGACATCTATTCTAACACCGGGGAGCTGTTTTTT. Looking up the rest from reference TRBV2 and TRBJ2-2 gives the full variable domain: EPEVTQTPSHQVTQMGQEVILRCVPISNHLYFYWYRQILGQKVEFLVSFYNNEISEKSEIFDDQFSVERPDGSNFTLKIRSTKLEDSAMYFCASSEAEDIYSNTGELFFGEGSRLTVL.

This clone has a handful of counts. This chain links TRBV4-1 with TRBJ1-1; the match to TRBD1 covers 9 bases. With 1 base clipped from V and 5 bases from J, the junction kept 5 bases outside the gene matches. Germline CDR1 is MGHRA and CDR2 is YSYEKL. The CDR3 consists of 15 residues. The CDR3 coding sequence is TGCGCCAGCAGCCAAGGACAGGGGGATGAAACTGAAGCTTTCTTT. Translation gives CASSQGQGDETEAFF.

Comments on this clone: The junction departs from germline at one end; a sequencing error may be responsible. This sequence joins TRBV20-1 and TRBJ2-1, with 7 bases identical to TRBD2. CDR1 is DFQATT and CDR2 is SNEGSKA in the germline V gene (reference sequence). The CDR3 is made up of 11 amino acids. The CDR3 DNA reads as TGCAGTGGGGGGGACTACTATGAGCAGTTCTTC. Translated, it gives CSGGDYYEQFF.

This clone was observed a few times. The chain combines TRBV25-1 with TRBJ2-3; possible D gene TRBD1, 5 bases. Looked up from germline, CDR1 is MGHDK and CDR2 is SYGVNS. The V end lost 0 bases, the J end lost 7 bases, and 11 bases lay between the germline ends. CDR3 length equals 14 residues. CDR3 coding DNA: TGTGCCAGCAGTGAATATCAGAAGGGGAATACGCAGTATTTT. This codes for CASSEYQKGNTQYF.

The chain joins TRBV6-1 to TRBJ1-5; 9 nucleotides align to TRBD1. The V and J ends lost 3 bases and 7 bases, in that order; junction bases with no gene match: 10. Germline V lookup: CDR1 MNHNS, CDR2 SASEGT. The CDR3 has 16 amino acids. CDR3 residues: CASSDKQQGAGQPQHF. The CDR3 nucleotides read TGTGCCAGCAGTGACAAACAACAGGGGGCGGGCCAGCCCCAGCATTTT.

This clone was detected a few times. The rearrangement links TRBV28 to TRBJ1-4; a possible D gene is TRBD1 (5 bases). This CDR3 contains 15 residues. Germline CDR1 reads MDHEN; CDR2 reads SYDVKM. Trimming left V 5 bases short and J 14 bases short, with 24 bases between. The CDR3 loop is CASSPYGGFNIELFF. In DNA form, the CDR3 reads TGTGCCAGCAGTCCCTACGGGGGGTTTAATATAGAGCTGTTTTTT.

The chain recombines TRBV6-1 with TRBJ1-1; D call uncertain. This CDR3 has 15 amino acids. CDR1 MNHNS and CDR2 SASEGT come from the germline V gene. Between the trimmed V and J ends, which lost 7 bases and 0 bases, there was a span of 15 bases. The CDR3 protein is CASTPGTAMNTEAFF. The CDR3 DNA sequence: TGTGCCAGCACCCCTGGTACAGCCATGAACACTGAAGCTTTCTTT.

The chain has TRBV5-1 and TRBJ2-7; 10 nucleotides agree with TRBD1. Germline CDR1 reads SGHRS; CDR2 reads YFSETQ. The V segment lost 4 bases and the J segment 5 bases; nucleotides outside the gene matches: 12. This CDR3 region has 16 residues. The CDR3 spells CASSASTGGNVNEQYF. DNA for the CDR3: TGCGCCAGCAGCGCGTCGACAGGGGGCAACGTGAACGAGCAGTACTTC.

This sequence joins TRBV5-4 and TRBJ1-1, with TRBD1 identical over 8 bases. There are 14 residues in the CDR3. The V and J ends lost 3 bases and 5 bases, in that order; junction bases with no gene match: 6. The germline gives CDR1 SGHNT, CDR2 YYREEE (reference sequence). The CDR3 is CASSSRTGSTEAFF. As DNA, the CDR3 is TGTGCCAGCAGCTCGAGGACAGGGAGTACTGAAGCTTTCTTT.

The genes are TRBV27 and TRBJ2-3; D is uncertain. V was cut by 3 bases and J by 2 bases, with 9 bases left in between. Germline CDR1 reads MNHEY; CDR2 reads SMNVEV (reference sequence). The length of the CDR3 is 14 residues. CDR3: CASSFGQHTDTQYF. In DNA form, the CDR3 reads TGTGCCAGCAGTTTTGGGCAGCACACAGATACGCAGTATTTT.

This chain uses TRBV5-1 with TRBJ2-1; weak D call: TRBD2 (6 bases). CDR3 length equals 15 residues. V was trimmed by 1 base and J by 4 bases, leaving 12 bases between them. Per germline, CDR1 SGHRS and CDR2 YFSETQ. The CDR3 here is CASSLIERVYNEQFF. The CDR3 region has the DNA TGCGCCAGCAGCTTGATCGAGCGGGTATACAATGAGCAGTTCTTC.

This chain links TRBV27 with TRBJ1-1, with D maybe TRBD1 (5 bases). The CDR3 sequence is 15 residues long. Germline assignment: CDR1 MNHEY and CDR2 SMNVEV (reference sequence). Between the trimmed V and J ends, which lost 5 bases and 0 bases, there was a span of 13 bases. Written as DNA, the CDR3 is TGTGCCAGCAGTCCAAGACAGAATCTGAACACTGAAGCTTTCTTT. This translates into CASSPRQNLNTEAFF.

This chain links TRBV28 with TRBJ1-1; D not certain. Per the germline V gene, CDR1 is MDHEN and CDR2 is SYDVKM. V was clipped by 2 bases and J by 1 base, with 11 bases between them. The CDR3 runs to 15 residues. The CDR3 here is CASSLISRQNTEAFF. The CDR3, as DNA: TGTGCCAGCAGTTTAATATCTAGGCAGAACACTGAAGCTTTCTTT.

As DNA, the CDR3 is TGTGCCAGCAGAAAGAGGGTTCCCGGGGAGCTGTTTTTT. Protein sequence: CASRKRVPGELFF. The chain links TRBV28 to TRBJ2-2; a weak D match, TRBD2 (5 bases). V lost 6 bases, J lost 6 bases, and 11 bases lay in between. Germline V gene sequence: CDR1 MDHEN, CDR2 SYDVKM. The CDR3 has 13 residues.

This clone was seen a handful of times. The rearrangement uses TRBV5-5 and TRBJ2-2, with 8 bases that match TRBD1. CDR1 SGHKS and CDR2 YYEKEE come from the germline V gene (reference sequence). The CDR3 runs 14 residues. V gave up 3 bases and J gave up 7 bases; unmatched junction bases: 5. CDR3: CASSWGQANGELFF. CDR3 sequence (DNA): TGTGCCAGCAGCTGGGGACAGGCGAACGGGGAGCTGTTTTTT.

This rearrangement joins TRBV28 to TRBJ2-1, with D maybe TRBD1 (5 bases). The CDR3 sequence is 14 residues long. CDR1 and CDR2 (germline): MDHEN, SYDVKM. V was trimmed by 6 bases and J by 6 bases, leaving 15 bases between them. The CDR3 DNA sequence: TGTGCCAGCAGCCGCAGGCAGGGATCCAATGAGCAGTTCTTC. Translation gives CASSRRQGSNEQFF.